This T cell receptor beta chain emerged from a study of cytomegalovirus exposure and HLA in healthy donors. Findings and caveats of the study: Among the CMV-associated chains, three were confirmed in vitro as specific for CMV antigens. Reports described diagnosis of cytomegalovirus status by the classifier as highly specific and sensitive. While the bulk of TCR sequences proved rare, some public TCRs turned up in many donors.

Details on this clone: The antigen remains undetermined.

TCRdb keeps only in-frame clones here, not all; method: immunoSEQ multiplex PCR. The sample records under 250,000 clones, under 95% being singletons. Sequencing was carried out using PBMCs. The TCR was taken from a woman under 30 in good health and CMV-seronegative.

The CDR3 coding sequence is TGTGCCAGCGCGGAAGCGGGTGGCTCCTACAATGAGCAGTTCTTC. As protein: CASAEAGGSYNEQFF. The chain uses TRBV6-1 and TRBJ2-1, with TRBD2 as a possible D gene (6 bases). Germline CDR1 and CDR2: MNHNS and SASEGT. Trimming pared 8 bases from V and 0 bases from J, leaving 14 bases between. This CDR3 region has 15 residues.